The present entry profiles one T cell receptor (beta chain) with its context. These data come from a study of blood T cell repertoires in COVID-19. Generated by immunoSEQ multiplex PCR, the TCRdb table keeps only in-frame clones and is missing some. The repertoire holds about 70,000 clones, with around 87% as singletons. The sample was peripheral blood. The sequence came from a woman aged 18-30 years with acute or convalescent COVID-19.

This chain's CDR3 is CASSPSGGVDEQYF. For the CDR3, the DNA is TGTGCCAGCAGTCCTTCGGGGGGCGTAGATGAGCAGTACTTC. This chain joins TRBV28 and TRBJ2-7; TRBD2 might be the D (7 bases). Trimming shortened V by 5 bases and J by 7 bases, and 18 bases separated the two germline ends. Germline V CDR1 and CDR2: MDHEN, SYDVKM. The CDR3 has 14 residues.